This is a list of T cell receptor beta chains from one sample in a study of blood T cell repertoires in COVID-19. Assay used: immunoSEQ multiplex PCR; TCRdb lists only in-frame clones, some missing. The table includes under 300,000 clones, roughly nine tenths detected once. The sample taken for sequencing was PBMCs or T cells enriched from blood (not recorded which). Receptors originate from a woman aged 25 to 39 with acute COVID-19. Each CDR3 is given with its conserved first and last residue. The D gene is left open where the match is weak. Clone size, where shown, is once, few, many, or a class for clones that have expanded.

>NA|TRBJ1-3|TRBV5-1|NA
TGCGCCAGCAGCTTGGATGGAGCAGGGTCTGGAAACACCATATATTTT
CASSLDGAGSGNTIYF
>TRBD1|TRBJ2-7|TRBV27|NA
TGTGCCACCTCGACAGGGGTGGAGCAGTACTTC
CATSTGVEQYF
>TRBD1|TRBJ1-1|TRBV2|once
TGTGCCAGTTGGGGACAGGGGGTTTGGGATGAAGCTTTCTTT
CASWGQGVWDEAFF
>NA|TRBJ1-6|TRBV24-1|NA
TGTGCCACCAGTGCCCTCATTGGCGGGGGGCAGACCTATAATTCACCCCTCCACTTT
CATSALIGGGQTYNSPLHF
>TRBD1|TRBJ1-6|TRBV10-3|NA
TGTGCCATCAACCAGGACAGGGGATCGGGTTCACCCCTCCACTTT
CAINQDRGSGSPLHF
>TRBD1|TRBJ1-3|TRBV3-1/TRBV3-2|once
TGTGCCAGCAGCCAAGCGACAGGGGTTCTTCGAGGAAACACCATATATTTT
CASSQATGVLRGNTIYF
>TRBD2|TRBJ2-7|TRBV10-3|NA
TGTGCCATCAGGGGACTGACTAGCGAGAGCTCCTACGAGCAGTACTTC
CAIRGLTSESSYEQYF
>TRBD2|TRBJ2-3|TRBV28|NA
TGTGCCAGTCTCCCCACAGCGGGAACCACAGATACGCAGTATTTT
CASLPTAGTTDTQYF
>TRBD2|TRBJ2-1|TRBV5-1|NA
TGCGCCAGCAGCCCCCAGCTAGCGGGAGGCATATACAATGAGCAGTTCTTC
CASSPQLAGGIYNEQFF
>TRBD2|TRBJ2-3|TRBV11-2|once
TGTGCCAGCAGCTCAGTGGCCCGAGCGGGAGGGCCGAATACGCAGTATTTT
CASSSVARAGGPNTQYF
>NA|TRBJ2-1|TRBV3-1/TRBV3-2|NA
TGTGCCAGCAGCCATTACGGGGAGTTTGACGAGCAGTTCTTC
CASSHYGEFDEQFF
>TRBD1|TRBJ2-7|TRBV5-8|NA
TGTGCCAGCAGGATGCCCCCCGGACAGGTTGAGCAGTACTTC
CASRMPPGQVEQYF
>NA|TRBJ2-3|TRBV6-6|NA
TGTGCCAGCAGTCTTAGTATTACGCAGTATTTT
CASSLSITQYF
>NA|TRBJ2-2|TRBV3-1/TRBV3-2|few
TGTGCCAGCAGCCCTCGTCGGGGAGTAGATACCGGGGAGCTGTTTTTT
CASSPRRGVDTGELFF
>NA|TRBJ2-7|TRBV28|NA
TGTGCCAGCAGTTTACTTTATTCAGGGGCGCGAAGCTACGAGCAGTACTTC
CASSLLYSGARSYEQYF
>TRBD1|TRBJ1-1|TRBV27|NA
TGTGCCAGCAGTTTGGGGACAGGGTCCACTGAAGCTTTCTTT
CASSLGTGSTEAFF
>TRBD1|TRBJ2-1|TRBV24-1|NA
TGTGCCACCAGTGACCGGACAGGGGGCAAACTTAATGAGCAGTTCTTC
CATSDRTGGKLNEQFF
>TRBD1|TRBJ1-2|TRBV6-2/TRBV6-3|NA
TGTGCCAGCAGCCCCCTCGGACAGGGGGTTAGGGGCTACACCTTC
CASSPLGQGVRGYTF
>NA|TRBJ2-1|TRBV4-1|NA
TGCGCCAGCAGCCATCAGGTTGACAATGAGCAGTTCTTC
CASSHQVDNEQFF
>TRBD2|TRBJ2-5|TRBV5-1|NA
TGCGCCAGCAGCTTGGAACGCATAGCGGGGGAAGAGACCCAGTACTTC
CASSLERIAGEETQYF
>TRBD2|TRBJ2-1|TRBV28|once
TGTGCCAGCAGCCCGGGGGGGTACAATGAGCAGTTCTTC
CASSPGGYNEQFF
>NA|TRBJ2-1|TRBV9|NA
TGTGCCAGCAGCGGCCAGTCGGGTGAGCAGTTCTTC
CASSGQSGEQFF
>TRBD1|TRBJ1-5|TRBV27|NA
TGTGCCAGCAGTAGACAGGGGGCGGTCAATCAGCCCCAGCATTTT
CASSRQGAVNQPQHF
>TRBD1|TRBJ1-1|TRBV5-1|NA
TGCGCCAGCAGCACCGGACAGGGTGCGAACACTGAAGCTTTCTTT
CASSTGQGANTEAFF
>TRBD2|TRBJ2-3|TRBV7-8|NA
TGTGCCAGCAGCTCCCTTGTAGCGGGAACTAGCACAGATACGCAGTATTTT
CASSSLVAGTSTDTQYF
>TRBD2|TRBJ2-1|TRBV9|NA
TGTGCCAGCAGCGTAGGGACTAGCGGTGGCAATGAGCAGTTCTTC
CASSVGTSGGNEQFF
>NA|TRBJ2-1|TRBV18|NA
TGTGCCAGCTCACCGCCTCCCGGCGACCGACAGCATGAGCAGTTCTTC
CASSPPPGDRQHEQFF
>TRBD2|TRBJ2-1|TRBV28|NA
TGTGCCAGCAGTTTGGGGAGGGTAAGGAATGAGCAGTTCTTC
CASSLGRVRNEQFF
>NA|TRBJ1-2|TRBV6-5|NA
TGTGCCAGCACCCGTTATGGTGGCGGCTACACCTTC
CASTRYGGGYTF
>NA|TRBJ1-4|TRBV7-9|NA
TGTGCCAGCAGCTTTTCCGGGGATGAAAAACTGTTTTTT
CASSFSGDEKLFF
>NA|TRBJ2-1|TRBV2|NA
TGTGCCAGCAGCCCTAATGCGGACAGAAATGAGCAGTTCTTC
CASSPNADRNEQFF
>TRBD2|TRBJ2-1|TRBV10-1|NA
TGCGCCATTCCGAATCTAGCGGGGGCCTACAATGAGCAGTTCTTC
CAIPNLAGAYNEQFF
>NA|TRBJ1-2|TRBV19|NA
TGTGCCAGTAGTGCGGTGTCGAGGAACTATGGCTACACCTTC
CASSAVSRNYGYTF
>NA|TRBJ2-2|TRBV4-1|NA
TGCGCCAGCAGCCCCCCCTTAAACACCGGGGAGCTGTTTTTT
CASSPPLNTGELFF
>NA|TRBJ2-1|TRBV29-1|NA
TGCAGCGTTGAAGGGGGGCCAGGGGCTGGAGTCTACAATGAGCAGTTCTTC
CSVEGGPGAGVYNEQFF
>TRBD1|TRBJ1-3|TRBV7-9|NA
TGTGCCAGCAGCTTAGCCCTGACAGGGGGCACCTCTGGAAACACCATATATTTT
CASSLALTGGTSGNTIYF
>TRBD2|TRBJ2-1|TRBV5-4|NA
TGTGCCAGCAGCGGGTCCCCGACTAGCGTGTACAATGAGCAGTTCTTC
CASSGSPTSVYNEQFF
>NA|TRBJ1-2|TRBV28|NA
TGTGCCAGCAGTTTTTTAGGAGGGGAAGGCTACACCTTC
CASSFLGGEGYTF
>NA|TRBJ1-1|TRBV5-8|NA
TGTGCCAGCAGCTTGGGCGGGGGGAGTATCGGCACTGAAGCTTTCTTT
CASSLGGGSIGTEAFF
>TRBD2|TRBJ2-7|TRBV6-5|NA
TGTGCCAGCAGTTACTCTCTAGCGGGAGTACTCTACGAGCAGTACTTC
CASSYSLAGVLYEQYF
>TRBD2|TRBJ2-3|TRBV12-3/TRBV12-4|NA
TGTGCCAGCAGCCCCGGGGAGGGTGGAAAGTATTTT
CASSPGEGGKYF
>TRBD1|TRBJ2-1|TRBV4-3|NA
TGCGCCAGCAGCCCAAGAGTTCAGGGGGTAACAGGTTTGGTTAATGAGCAGTTCTTC
CASSPRVQGVTGLVNEQFF
>NA|TRBJ1-5|TRBV5-5|NA
TGTGCCAGCAGCTTGGAGGGACTAGTGGGTCAGCCCCAGCATTTT
CASSLEGLVGQPQHF
>NA|TRBJ1-2|TRBV18|NA
TGTGCCAGCTCACCCCTTGACCGGGGGGGTATCGTCTATGGCTACACCTTC
CASSPLDRGGIVYGYTF